This T cell receptor beta chain stems from a study of blood T cells in healthy people across ages. From germline, CDR1 is DFQATT and CDR2 SNEGSKA (reference sequence). The V gene lost 3 bases and the J gene lost 0 bases, with 7 bases spanning the gap. This CDR3 contains 13 residues. A sample-barcoded 5' primer and a J-beta primer mix were used in a second PCR of roughly 7 to 11 cycles. TCRdb used MiXCR to reprocess the 5' RACE reads, holding one entry per CDR3 protein. The profile shows over 750,000 distinct CDR3 sequences, just under 25% of them singletons. This same sample was also part of a study on T cells of mothers and their children.

The chain combines TRBV20-1 with TRBJ2-3, with no clear D. The source is a boy younger than 18 in good health. Material: blood. The CDR3 DNA reads TGCAGTGCTAGTACACTTAGCACAGATACGCAGTATTTT. It codes for CSASTLSTDTQYF.